A single sample is the source of the 21 T cell receptor beta chains below, sequenced in a study of blood T cell repertoires in COVID-19. Sequencing used immunoSEQ multiplex PCR; TCRdb keeps in-frame clones, though not all of them. Altogether fewer than 300,000 clones are present, 80% to 90% being singletons, with the ten largest covering approximately 0.84%. The source material was peripheral blood. These receptors were collected from a man aged 25-40 years with acute or convalescent COVID-19.

The sample holds one count of this clone. This chain connects TRBV12-2 to TRBJ2-3; the table's D call of TRBD2 was not tested on the DNA. TRBV12-2 is a recognized pseudogene. The length of the CDR3 is 19 residues. CDR3 loop: CASRLVSGRFSNGTDTQYF. The CDR3 nucleotides read TGTGCAAGTCGCTTAGTCTCAGGGAGGTTTTCCAACGGCACAGATACGCAGTATTTT.

This chain links TRBV19 with TRBJ2-3, with TRBD1 as a possible D gene (5 bases). CDR1 and CDR2 from the germline V gene are LNHDA and SQIVND (reference sequence). The CDR3 spans 14 residues. The V end lost 6 bases, the J end lost 2 bases, and 12 bases lay between the germline ends. CDR3 sequence reads: CASSLGDDTDTQYF. The CDR3 DNA sequence: TGTGCCAGTAGCCTAGGGGATGACACAGATACGCAGTATTTT.

The chain combines TRBV14 with TRBJ2-1; 9 bases agree with TRBD1. This CDR3 spans 15 amino acids. Germline CDR1 is SGHDN and CDR2 is FVKESK. The V gene end was trimmed by 7 bases and the J gene end by 9 bases; junction bases not matched to a gene: 13. CDR3 loop: CASNPRTGVWSEQFF. CDR3 in DNA: TGTGCCAGCAACCCCCGGACAGGGGTTTGGAGTGAGCAGTTCTTC.

The CDR3 here is CASSLYHPGLAGGGGTDTQYF. The CDR3 DNA reads TGTGCCAGCAGTTTATACCACCCCGGGCTAGCGGGAGGGGGTGGAACAGATACGCAGTATTTT. The chain uses TRBV28 and TRBJ2-3, with 12 bases identical to TRBD2. The length of the CDR3 is 21 residues. J was trimmed by 3 bases and V by 1 base; bases with no gene match: 17. Germline CDR1 and CDR2: MDHEN and SYDVKM.

This clone showed up just a few times. The chain is built from TRBV7-9 and TRBJ1-2, with D tentatively TRBD1 (6 bases). Germline assignment: CDR1 SEHNR and CDR2 FQNEAQ (reference sequence). V was shortened by 1 base and J by 4 bases, with 7 bases between the two germline ends. The CDR3 extends over 13 amino acids. The CDR3 is CASSLVGGYGYTF. The CDR3, as DNA: TGTGCCAGCAGCTTAGTAGGGGGCTATGGCTACACCTTC.

The V call is TRBV5-1, the J call TRBJ2-5, with unresolved D. This CDR3 region has 14 residues. Per germline, CDR1 SGHRS and CDR2 YFSETQ. V dropped 0 bases and J dropped 4 bases, with 10 bases sitting between them. CDR3 nucleotides: TGCGCCAGCAGCTTGGGACAATCGAGAGAGACCCAGTACTTC. Translated, it gives CASSLGQSRETQYF.

V and J are TRBV3-1 (or the pseudogene TRBV3-2) and TRBJ2-2, with 7 bases matching TRBD1. Germline CDR1 and CDR2: LGHDT and YNNKEL (reference sequence). The CDR3 extends over 17 amino acids. The ends lost 0 bases at V and 0 bases at J; junction bases unmatched: 4. The CDR3 spells CASSQDRGMANTGELFF. The DNA for the CDR3 is TGTGCCAGCAGCCAAGACAGGGGGATGGCGAACACCGGGGAGCTGTTTTTT.

In the case of this clone: This same CDR3 is encoded by further DNA sequences in the sample. The genes are TRBV5-4 and TRBJ2-5; 8 nucleotides match TRBD2. Germline V gives CDR1 SGHNT, CDR2 YYREEE (reference sequence). The CDR3 covers 15 residues. The V gene end was trimmed by 4 bases and the J gene end by 5 bases; junction bases not matched to a gene: 10. The CDR3 sequence: CASSPRGGREETQYF. The CDR3 DNA follows: TGTGCCAGCAGCCCCCGGGGGGGGCGCGAGGAGACCCAGTACTTC.

This clone was observed once. The chain uses TRBV7-9 and TRBJ1-6; 9 nucleotides align to TRBD1. Looked up from germline, CDR1 is SEHNR and CDR2 is FQNEAQ (reference sequence). Trimming at V came to 1 base and at J to 14 bases, leaving 12 bases not matched to a gene. The CDR3 covers 16 residues. This CDR3 reads CASSLDEGQGSFSLHF. The CDR3 nucleotides read TGTGCCAGCAGCTTAGATGAGGGACAGGGTTCTTTTTCCCTCCACTTT.

J is TRBJ1-6 and V is TRBV7-2, with D tentatively TRBD1 (6 bases). This CDR3 has 14 amino acids. Germline V gene data show CDR1 as SGHTA and CDR2 as FQGNSA. Trimming removed 7 bases at V and 4 bases at J, with 11 bases between. CDR3 protein: CASTRTAYNSPLHF. DNA for the CDR3: TGTGCCAGCACAAGGACAGCGTATAATTCACCCCTCCACTTT.

The J gene is TRBJ2-1, the V gene TRBV28, with unresolved D. CDR1 is MDHEN and CDR2 is SYDVKM in the germline V gene. Trimming shortened V by 1 base and J by 5 bases, and 9 bases separated the two germline ends. The CDR3 runs 14 residues. As DNA, the CDR3 is TGTGCCAGCAGTTTATTAAGCTATAACAATGAGCAGTTCTTC. Its protein product is CASSLLSYNNEQFF.

V gene TRBV5-1 combines with J gene TRBJ1-2, with 8 positions matching TRBD1. The germline gives CDR1 SGHRS, CDR2 YFSETQ. This CDR3 comprises 14 residues. V gave up 2 bases and J gave up 4 bases; unmatched junction bases: 4. For the CDR3, the DNA is TGCGCCAGCAGCTTACAGGGGGAGGTCTATGGCTACACCTTC. It yields the protein CASSLQGEVYGYTF.

The chain recombines TRBV6-5 with TRBJ2-7, with a weak D call TRBD1 (6 bases). The germline V gene encodes CDR1 MNHEY and CDR2 SVGAGI. The V end was cut by 0 bases, the J end by 5 bases, with 14 bases between. This CDR3 is built from 15 residues. DNA for the CDR3: TGTGCCAGCAGTTACTCGAATACAGGGCTGAACGAGCAGTACTTC. This gives the protein CASSYSNTGLNEQYF.

The chain recombines TRBV27 with TRBJ2-1; D possibly corresponds to TRBD2 (5 bases). This CDR3 is built from 15 residues. V was pared by 5 bases and J by 7 bases, with 18 bases between. Germline V lookup: CDR1 MNHEY, CDR2 SMNVEV (reference sequence). The CDR3 region has the DNA TGTGCCAGCAGTGCAATTACCCCAACGGGGAATGAGCAGTTCTTC. Protein sequence: CASSAITPTGNEQFF.

CDR3 loop: CASSLAWSGNTEAFF. CDR3 nucleotides: TGTGCCAGCAGCTTAGCATGGTCCGGGAACACTGAAGCTTTCTTT. V is TRBV7-8 and J is TRBJ1-1; D gene unclear. The germline V and J ends were trimmed by 0 bases and 1 base, with 9 bases remaining between them. Germline assignment: CDR1 SGHVS and CDR2 FQNEAQ. The CDR3 is 15 residues long.

V is TRBV28 and J is TRBJ1-5; 9 bases agree with TRBD1. The CDR3 contains 14 residues. Germline CDR1 and CDR2: MDHEN and SYDVKM. With 6 bases clipped from V and 6 bases from J, the junction kept 6 bases outside the gene matches. DNA of the CDR3: TGTGCCAGCAGCGGGGACAGGGAAAGTCAGCCCCAGCATTTT. Its protein is CASSGDRESQPQHF. The variable domain in full, with the rest retrieved from reference TRBV28 and TRBJ1-5, is DVKVTQSSRYLVKRTGEKVFLECVQDMDHENMFWYRQDPGLGLRLIYFSYDVKMKEKGDIPEGYSVSREKKERFSLILESASTNQTSMYLCASSGDRESQPQHFGDGTRLSIL.

In its sample, this clone was seen a few times. V and J are TRBV5-1 and TRBJ2-7, with D possibly being TRBD1 (6 bases). Germline-derived CDR1 and CDR2 are SGHRS and YFSETQ. V shed 2 bases and J shed 3 bases, with 15 bases lying between them. The length of the CDR3 is 15 residues. In nucleotides, the CDR3 is TGCGCCAGCAGCTTATTAGCAGGGGCCGTCTACGAGCAGTACTTC. This translates into CASSLLAGAVYEQYF.

V usage is TRBV7-9 and J usage is TRBJ1-1; D unclear. This CDR3 region has 12 residues. The V end lost 3 bases, the J end lost 1 base, and 3 bases lay between the germline ends. Germline V gene sequence: CDR1 SEHNR, CDR2 FQNEAQ (reference sequence). The CDR3 sequence: CASSFKNTEAFF. CDR3 bases: TGTGCCAGCAGCTTTAAGAACACTGAAGCTTTCTTT.

The chain uses TRBV6-5 and TRBJ1-5, with 11 bases identical to TRBD1. Germline V CDR1 and CDR2: MNHEY, SVGAGI. CDR3 length: 13 amino acids. After removal of 10 bases from V and 5 bases from J, the junction contained 4 bases not matched to a gene. CDR3 sequence (DNA): TGTGCCACCGGACAGGGGGCCTATCAGCCCCAGCATTTT. Its translation: CATGQGAYQPQHF.

The chain combines TRBV9 with TRBJ1-1, with no clear D. Trimming left V 3 bases short and J 1 base short, with 10 bases between. CDR1 is SGDLS and CDR2 is YYNGEE in the germline V gene. The CDR3 consists of 14 residues. The CDR3 nucleotides read TGTGCCAGCAGCGCCCACAGCGGGAACACTGAAGCTTTCTTT. It is translated as CASSAHSGNTEAFF.

This clone has just a few counts. The rearrangement joins TRBV18 to TRBJ2-1, with 10 bases aligning to TRBD2. This CDR3 is 16 amino acids long. The junction had 5 bases not matched to a gene; V was cut back by 2 bases and J by 4 bases. The V gene's germline CDR1 is KGHSH and CDR2 LQKENI. The CDR3 sequence is CASSPGSGGAYNEQFF. CDR3 nucleotides: TGTGCCAGCTCACCAGGGAGCGGGGGGGCGTACAATGAGCAGTTCTTC.